This T cell receptor (beta chain) came from a study of blood T cell repertoires in COVID-19. At the level of the study: The United States, Italy and Spain supplied acute and convalescent COVID-19 samples. PBMCs, B-cell-depleted T cells, or T cells provided the cDNA or gDNA that made up the material.

The germline gives CDR1 SGHVS, CDR2 FNYEAQ. V gave up 1 base and J gave up 0 bases, with 7 bases separating them. CDR3 length: 16 amino acids. Under the authors' procedure: Amplification from reference gene primers served as the basis for estimated nucleated cell counts. Libraries were prepared by immunoSEQ multiplex PCR; TCRdb keeps only in-frame clonotypes and omits some of them. V, J and clone size are those of that table, while D and trimming were read from the DNA. The sample lists fewer than 300,000 clones; approximately 85% were seen once. The TCR sequence derives from a man aged 45-60 years with active or convalescent COVID-19. The specimen sequenced was peripheral blood. The V and J genes are TRBV7-6 and TRBJ2-6; no clear D. DNA of the CDR3: TGTGCCAGCAGCTTAGGGCTTTCCTCTGGGGCCAACGTCCTGACTTTC. The encoded protein is CASSLGLSSGANVLTF.